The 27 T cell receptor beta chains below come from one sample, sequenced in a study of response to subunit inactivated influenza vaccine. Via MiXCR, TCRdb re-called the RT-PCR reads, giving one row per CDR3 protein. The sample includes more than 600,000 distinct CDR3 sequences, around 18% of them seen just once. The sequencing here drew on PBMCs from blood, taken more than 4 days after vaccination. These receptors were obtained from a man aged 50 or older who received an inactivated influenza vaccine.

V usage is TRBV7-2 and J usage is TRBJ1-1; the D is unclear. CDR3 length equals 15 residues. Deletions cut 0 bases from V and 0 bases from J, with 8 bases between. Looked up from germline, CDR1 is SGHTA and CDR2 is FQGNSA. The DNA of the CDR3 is TGTGCCAGCAGCTTAGCGCGAAGGATGAACACTGAAGCTTTCTTT. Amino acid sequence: CASSLARRMNTEAFF.

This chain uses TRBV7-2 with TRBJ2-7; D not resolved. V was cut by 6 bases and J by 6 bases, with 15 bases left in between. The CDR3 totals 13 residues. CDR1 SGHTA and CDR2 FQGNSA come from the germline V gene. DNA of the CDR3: TGTGCCAGCAGTTCCATTAGAGGACGCGAGCAGTACTTC. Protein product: CASSSIRGREQYF.

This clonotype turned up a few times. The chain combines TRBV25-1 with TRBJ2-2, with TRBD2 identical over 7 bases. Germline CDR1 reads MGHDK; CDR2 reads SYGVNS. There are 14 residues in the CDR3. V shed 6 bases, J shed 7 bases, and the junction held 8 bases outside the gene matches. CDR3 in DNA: TGTGCCAGCAGCCCCATGGGAGGGATCGGGGAGCTGTTTTTT. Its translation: CASSPMGGIGELFF.

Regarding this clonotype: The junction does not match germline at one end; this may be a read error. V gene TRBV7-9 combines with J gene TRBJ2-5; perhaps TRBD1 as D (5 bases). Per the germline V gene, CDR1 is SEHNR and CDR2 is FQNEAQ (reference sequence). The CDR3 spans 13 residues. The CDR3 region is CASILPGQETQYF. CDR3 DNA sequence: TGTGCCAGCATCTTACCAGGGCAAGAGACCCAGTACTTC.

The DNA for the CDR3 is TGTGCCAGCAGCTTTAGAGGGAGGGCTCTCTCGGCGGAGACCCAGTACTTC. It translates to CASSFRGRALSAETQYF. The gene calls are TRBV7-2 and TRBJ2-5; TRBD2 matches 7 bases. CDR1 SGHTA and CDR2 FQGNSA come from the germline V gene. V trimming: 3 bases; J trimming: 5 bases; junction bases outside the gene matches: 15. This CDR3 comprises 17 residues.

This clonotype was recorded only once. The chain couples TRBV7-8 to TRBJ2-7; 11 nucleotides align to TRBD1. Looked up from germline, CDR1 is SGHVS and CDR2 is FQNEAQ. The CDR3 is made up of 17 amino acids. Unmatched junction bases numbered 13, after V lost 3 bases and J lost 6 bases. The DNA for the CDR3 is TGTGCCAGCAGCTTTACCCCCGGGACAGGGGGTCTGGGCGAGCAGTACTTC. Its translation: CASSFTPGTGGLGEQYF.

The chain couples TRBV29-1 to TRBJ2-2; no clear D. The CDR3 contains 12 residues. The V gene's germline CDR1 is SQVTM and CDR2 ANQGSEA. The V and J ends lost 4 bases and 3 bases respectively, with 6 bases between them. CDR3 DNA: TGCAGCGTTGTGTTCCACACCGGGGAGCTGTTTTTT. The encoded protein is CSVVFHTGELFF.

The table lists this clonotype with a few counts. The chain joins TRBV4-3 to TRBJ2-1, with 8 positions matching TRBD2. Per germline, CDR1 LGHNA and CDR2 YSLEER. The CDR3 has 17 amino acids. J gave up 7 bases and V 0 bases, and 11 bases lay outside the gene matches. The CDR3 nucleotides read TGCGCCAGCAGCCAAGATCTATCGGGGGGGAGCCGGAATGAGCAGTTCTTC. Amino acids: CASSQDLSGGSRNEQFF.

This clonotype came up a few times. CDR3 nucleotides: TGTGCCAGCAGCTTCCAGACGGACGGCTACACCTTC. It specifies CASSFQTDGYTF. V is TRBV7-2 and J is TRBJ1-2; D is uncertain. The V gene's germline CDR1 is SGHTA and CDR2 FQGNSA. CDR3 length: 12 amino acids. V was cut by 3 bases and J by 8 bases, with 10 bases left in between.

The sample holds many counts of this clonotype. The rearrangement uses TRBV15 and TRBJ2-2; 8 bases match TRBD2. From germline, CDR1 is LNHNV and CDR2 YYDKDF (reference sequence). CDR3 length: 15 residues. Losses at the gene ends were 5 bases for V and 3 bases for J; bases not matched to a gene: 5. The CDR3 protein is CATSSGTRHTGELFF. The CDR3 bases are TGTGCCACCAGCTCCGGGACTAGGCACACCGGGGAGCTGTTTTTT.

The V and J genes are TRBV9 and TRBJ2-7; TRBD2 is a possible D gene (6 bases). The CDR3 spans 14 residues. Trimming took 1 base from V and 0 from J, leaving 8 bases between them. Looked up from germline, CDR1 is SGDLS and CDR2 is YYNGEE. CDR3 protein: CASSVSGGSYEQYF. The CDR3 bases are TGTGCCAGCAGCGTATCCGGGGGCTCCTACGAGCAGTACTTC. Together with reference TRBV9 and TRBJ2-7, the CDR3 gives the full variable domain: DSGVTQTPKHLITATGQRVTLRCSPRSGDLSVYWYQQSLDQGLQFLIQYYNGEERAKGNILERFSAQQFPDLHSELNLSSLELGDSALYFCASSVSGGSYEQYFGPGTRLTVT.

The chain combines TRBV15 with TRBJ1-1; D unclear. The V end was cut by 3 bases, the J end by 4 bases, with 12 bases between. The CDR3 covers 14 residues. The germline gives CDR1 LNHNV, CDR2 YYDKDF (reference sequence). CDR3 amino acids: CATSSPGRRTEAFF. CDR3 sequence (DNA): TGTGCCACCAGCAGCCCCGGACGACGCACTGAAGCTTTCTTT.

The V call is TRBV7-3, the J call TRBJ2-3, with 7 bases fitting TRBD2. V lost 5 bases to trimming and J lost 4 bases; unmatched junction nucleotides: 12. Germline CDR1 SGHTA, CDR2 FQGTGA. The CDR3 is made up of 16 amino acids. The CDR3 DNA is TGTGCCAGCAGCCCAGGGTCTAGCGGAGCCTCAGATACGCAGTATTTT. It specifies CASSPGSSGASDTQYF.

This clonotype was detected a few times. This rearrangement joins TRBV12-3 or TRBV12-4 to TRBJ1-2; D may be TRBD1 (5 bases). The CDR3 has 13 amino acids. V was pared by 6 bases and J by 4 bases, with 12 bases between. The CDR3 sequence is CASRPTGVYGYTF. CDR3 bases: TGTGCCAGCAGACCTACAGGAGTCTATGGCTACACCTTC.

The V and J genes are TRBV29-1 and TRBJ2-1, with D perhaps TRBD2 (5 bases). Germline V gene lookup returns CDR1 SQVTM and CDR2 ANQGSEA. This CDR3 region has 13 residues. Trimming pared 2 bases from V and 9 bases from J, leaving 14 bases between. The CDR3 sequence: CSVERARGSEQFF. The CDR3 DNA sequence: TGCAGCGTTGAAAGGGCCCGAGGGAGTGAGCAGTTCTTC.

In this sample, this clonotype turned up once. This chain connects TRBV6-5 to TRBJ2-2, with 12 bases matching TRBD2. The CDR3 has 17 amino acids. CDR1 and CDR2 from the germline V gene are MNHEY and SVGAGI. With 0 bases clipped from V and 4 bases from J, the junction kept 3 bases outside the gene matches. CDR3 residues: CASSYSMTSGSTGELFF. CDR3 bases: TGTGCCAGCAGTTACTCGATGACTAGCGGGAGCACCGGGGAGCTGTTTTTT.

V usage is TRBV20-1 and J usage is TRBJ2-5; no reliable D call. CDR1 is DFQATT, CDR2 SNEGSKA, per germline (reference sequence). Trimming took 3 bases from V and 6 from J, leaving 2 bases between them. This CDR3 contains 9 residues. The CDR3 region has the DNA TGCAGTGCTAGCCAGACCCAGTACTTC. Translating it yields CSASQTQYF.

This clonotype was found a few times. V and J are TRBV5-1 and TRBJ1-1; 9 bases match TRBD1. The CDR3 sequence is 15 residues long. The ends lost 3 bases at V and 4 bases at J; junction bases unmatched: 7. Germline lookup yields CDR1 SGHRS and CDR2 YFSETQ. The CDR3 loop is CASSSGTGIITEAFF. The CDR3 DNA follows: TGCGCCAGCAGCTCGGGGACAGGGATTATCACTGAAGCTTTCTTT.

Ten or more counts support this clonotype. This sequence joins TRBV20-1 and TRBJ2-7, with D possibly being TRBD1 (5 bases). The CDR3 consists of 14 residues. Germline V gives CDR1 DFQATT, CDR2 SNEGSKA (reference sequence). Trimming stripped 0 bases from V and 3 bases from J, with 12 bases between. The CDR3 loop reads CSARDRGRSYEQYF. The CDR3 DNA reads TGCAGTGCTAGAGATAGGGGTCGGAGCTACGAGCAGTACTTC.

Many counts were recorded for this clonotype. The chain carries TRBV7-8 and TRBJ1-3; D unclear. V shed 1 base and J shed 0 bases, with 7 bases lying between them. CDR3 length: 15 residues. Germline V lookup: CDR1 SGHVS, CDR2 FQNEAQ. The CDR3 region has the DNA TGTGCCAGCAGCTTAGGGGGTTCCTCTGGAAACACCATATATTTT. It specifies CASSLGGSSGNTIYF. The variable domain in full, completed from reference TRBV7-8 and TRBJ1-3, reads GAGVSQSPRYKVAKRGQDVALRCDPISGHVSLFWYQQALGQGPEFLTYFQNEAQLDKSGLPSDRFFAERPEGSVSTLKIQRTQQEDSAVYLCASSLGGSSGNTIYFGEGSWLTVV.

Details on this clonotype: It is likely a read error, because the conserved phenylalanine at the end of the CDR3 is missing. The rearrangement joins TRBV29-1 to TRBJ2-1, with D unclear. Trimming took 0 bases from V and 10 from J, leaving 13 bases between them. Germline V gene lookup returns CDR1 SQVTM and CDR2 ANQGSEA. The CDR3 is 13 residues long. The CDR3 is CSVEEGYLSEQFS. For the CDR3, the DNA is TGCAGCGTTGAAGAGGGTTATCTTTCCGAGCAGTTCTCC.

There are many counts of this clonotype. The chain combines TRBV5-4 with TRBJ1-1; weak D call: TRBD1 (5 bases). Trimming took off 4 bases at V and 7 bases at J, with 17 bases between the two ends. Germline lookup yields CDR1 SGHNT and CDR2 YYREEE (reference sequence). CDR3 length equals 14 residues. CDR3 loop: CASSAPGRANEAFF. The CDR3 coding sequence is TGTGCCAGCAGCGCCCCGGGACGGGCAAATGAAGCTTTCTTT.

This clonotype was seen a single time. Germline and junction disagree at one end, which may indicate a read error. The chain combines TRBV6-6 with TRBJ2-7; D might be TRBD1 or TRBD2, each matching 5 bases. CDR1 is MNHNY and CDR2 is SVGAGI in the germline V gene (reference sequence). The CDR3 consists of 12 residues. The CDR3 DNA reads TGTGCCAGCAGTGACCGAAGGGGCTCGGGGTGCTTC. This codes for CASSDRRGSGCF.

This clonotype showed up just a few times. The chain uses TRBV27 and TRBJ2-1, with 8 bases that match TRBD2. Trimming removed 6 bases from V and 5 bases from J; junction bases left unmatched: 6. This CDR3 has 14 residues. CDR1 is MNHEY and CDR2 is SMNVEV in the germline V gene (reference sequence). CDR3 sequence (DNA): TGTGCCAGCAGGAGACTAGCGCGGGACAATGAGCAGTTCTTC. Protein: CASRRLARDNEQFF.

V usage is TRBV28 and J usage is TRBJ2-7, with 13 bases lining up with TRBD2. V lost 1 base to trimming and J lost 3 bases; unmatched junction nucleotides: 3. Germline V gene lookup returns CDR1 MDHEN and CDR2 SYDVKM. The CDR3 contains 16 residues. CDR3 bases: TGTGCCAGCAGTTTATACGGGACTAGCGGGAACTACGAGCAGTACTTC. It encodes CASSLYGTSGNYEQYF.

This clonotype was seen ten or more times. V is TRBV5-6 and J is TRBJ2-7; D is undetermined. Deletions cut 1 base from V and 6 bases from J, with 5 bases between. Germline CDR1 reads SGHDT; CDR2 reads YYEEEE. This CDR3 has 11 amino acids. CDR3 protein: CASSLLAEQYF. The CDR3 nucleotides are TGTGCCAGCAGCTTGTTAGCCGAGCAGTACTTC.

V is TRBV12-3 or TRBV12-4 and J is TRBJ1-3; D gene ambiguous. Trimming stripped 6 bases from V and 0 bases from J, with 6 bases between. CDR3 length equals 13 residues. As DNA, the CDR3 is TGTGCCAGCAGGAGTAACTCTGGAAACACCATATATTTT. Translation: CASRSNSGNTIYF.